These 24 T cell receptor beta chains were sequenced from one sample in a study of T cell repertoires in cytomegalovirus infection. TCRdb independently ran MiXCR on the reads; one entry per CDR3 protein. The sample lists around 710,000 distinct CDR3 sequences; 25% to 35% were seen once. What these receptors recognize is not known. The sequencing here drew on cultured CD8+ T cells from PBMCs, taken from culture after CMV antigen stimulation. The receptors come from a human donor in good health (CMV status not recorded). Some clones in this sample may be carry-over from other donors' samples.

The chain couples TRBV6-6 to TRBJ1-2, with TRBD1 matching 9 bases. This CDR3 has 18 residues. Germline CDR1 MNHNY, CDR2 SVGAGI (reference sequence). Trimming cost V 2 bases and J 8 bases; bases outside gene matches: 18. CDR3 DNA: TGTGCCAGCAGTTACACAATATTTCATCGGGACAGGGATAAGGGCTACACCTTC. It translates to CASSYTIFHRDRDKGYTF.

In its sample, this clonotype was seen many times. The chain recombines TRBV29-1 with TRBJ2-7, with D perhaps matching TRBD2 (5 bases). Germline assignment: CDR1 SQVTM and CDR2 ANQGSEA. The CDR3 spans 12 residues. V was clipped by 6 bases and J by 5 bases, with 14 bases between them. The DNA of the CDR3 is TGCAGCGTCCGACTCGGAGGCAACGAGCAGTACGTC. Its protein is CSVRLGGNEQYV.

The chain uses TRBV7-8 and TRBJ1-1; D may be TRBD1 (5 bases). Germline assignment: CDR1 SGHVS and CDR2 FQNEAQ. CDR3 length: 14 residues. V lost 3 bases and J 7 bases, leaving 15 bases between the germline ends. CDR3 DNA: TGTGCCAGCAGCTTGGGAGGGACCAAACGTGAAGCTTTCTTT. This sequence encodes CASSLGGTKREAFF.

The chain uses TRBV20-1 and TRBJ2-5; 8 bases map to TRBD2. The CDR3 is made up of 15 amino acids. CDR1 is DFQATT, CDR2 SNEGSKA, per germline (reference sequence). After removal of 5 bases from V and 5 bases from J, the junction contained 13 bases not matched to a gene. The CDR3 protein is CSASLPGGAVETQYF. In nucleotides, the CDR3 is TGCAGTGCTTCCCTGCCGGGGGGGGCCGTGGAGACCCAGTACTTC.

This clonotype was seen a few times. The CDR3 DNA follows: TGTGCCAGTAAAGGCCTAGGGTCTTACAATGAGCAGTTCTTC. It codes for CASKGLGSYNEQFF. V usage is TRBV19 and J usage is TRBJ2-1; no clear D. The germline gives CDR1 LNHDA, CDR2 SQIVND (reference sequence). This CDR3 has 14 residues. V lost 7 bases, J lost 4 bases, and 14 bases lay in between.

This clonotype was observed many times. The chain carries TRBV9 and TRBJ2-3; the D call may be TRBD1 or TRBD2 (6 bases each). The V end lost 1 base, the J end lost 2 bases, and 11 bases lay between the germline ends. CDR3 length equals 15 residues. CDR1 is SGDLS, CDR2 YYNGEE, per germline. CDR3 coding DNA: TGTGCCAGCAGCGTAACGGGGGCTACCACAGATACGCAGTATTTT. Protein product: CASSVTGATTDTQYF. The full variable domain, its missing parts supplied by reference TRBV9 and TRBJ2-3, is DSGVTQTPKHLITATGQRVTLRCSPRSGDLSVYWYQQSLDQGLQFLIQYYNGEERAKGNILERFSAQQFPDLHSELNLSSLELGDSALYFCASSVTGATTDTQYFGPGTRLTVL.

This chain joins TRBV11-2 and TRBJ2-5; either TRBD1 or TRBD2 may supply D (5 bases each). Trimming cost V 3 bases and J 4 bases, with 12 bases left between them. Germline lookup yields CDR1 SGHAT and CDR2 FQNNGV. The CDR3 contains 14 residues. The CDR3 DNA follows: TGTGCCAGCAGCTTTTGGGGGATCTTAGAGACCCAGTACTTC. The encoded protein is CASSFWGILETQYF.

This clonotype was recorded many times. The chain has TRBV7-8 and TRBJ1-1, with TRBD1 identical over 7 bases. Trimming at V came to 5 bases and at J to 2 bases, leaving 11 bases not matched to a gene. Germline V lookup: CDR1 SGHVS, CDR2 FQNEAQ. This CDR3 has 16 residues. The CDR3 loop reads CASSLYDRAYNTEAFF. In DNA form, the CDR3 reads TGTGCCAGCAGCCTTTACGACAGGGCGTACAACACTGAAGCTTTCTTT.

Turning to this clonotype: At one of its ends the junction is not consistent with the germline gene, which may arise from a read error. The chain is built from TRBV20-1 and TRBJ1-1; D possibly corresponds to TRBD1 (6 bases). CDR1 DFQATT and CDR2 SNEGSKA come from the germline V gene (reference sequence). CDR3 length: 15 amino acids. The CDR3 is CSARGAGERYTEAFF. In DNA, the CDR3 is TGCAGTGCCAGAGGGGCAGGGGAAAGATACACTGAAGCTTTCTTT.

This clonotype was detected only a few times. The chain combines TRBV14 with TRBJ2-3; D gene ambiguous. Trimming cost V 0 bases and J 6 bases, with 7 bases left between them. The V gene's germline CDR1 is SGHDN and CDR2 FVKESK. CDR3 length: 13 residues. CDR3 region: CASSQESPDTQYF. CDR3 nucleotides: TGTGCCAGCAGCCAAGAGTCCCCGGATACGCAGTATTTT.

This clonotype was recorded at least ten times. The genes are TRBV7-8 and TRBJ2-3; maybe TRBD2 (6 bases). Trimming cost V 1 base and J 3 bases, with 11 bases left between them. Germline CDR1 and CDR2: SGHVS and FQNEAQ. The CDR3 runs 15 residues. This CDR3 reads CASSLDGRPTDTQYF. CDR3 nucleotides: TGTGCCAGCAGCTTAGACGGGAGACCTACAGATACGCAGTATTTT.

The sample holds a few counts of this clonotype. The chain carries TRBV19 and TRBJ1-2; D may be TRBD1 (5 bases). This CDR3 region has 16 residues. The germline gives CDR1 LNHDA, CDR2 SQIVND (reference sequence). V was clipped by 4 bases and J by 3 bases, with 18 bases between them. The CDR3 coding sequence is TGTGCCAGTAGTACCGGGGACCCCGGGACTGACTATGGCTACACCTTC. Translating gives CASSTGDPGTDYGYTF. The full variable domain, its missing parts supplied by reference TRBV19 and TRBJ1-2, is DGGITQSPKYLFRKEGQNVTLSCEQNLNHDAMYWYRQDPGQGLRLIYYSQIVNDFQKGDIAEGYSVSREKKESFPLTVTSAQKNPTAFYLCASSTGDPGTDYGYTFGSGTRLTVV.

This clonotype was seen more than once but under ten times. V is TRBV15 and J is TRBJ1-1; D might be TRBD1 (5 bases). V was clipped by 5 bases and J by 1 base, with 8 bases between them. CDR3 length equals 13 residues. Germline-derived CDR1 and CDR2 are LNHNV and YYDKDF (reference sequence). Written as DNA, the CDR3 is TGTGCCACCAGCGTGACAGCGAACACTGAAGCTTTCTTT. This gives the protein CATSVTANTEAFF.

The count of this clonotype is one. This chain joins TRBV29-1 and TRBJ2-2; a weak D match, TRBD1 (5 bases). The CDR3 spans 12 residues. V was pared by 5 bases and J by 6 bases, with 10 bases between. Germline V CDR1 and CDR2: SQVTM, ANQGSEA. The CDR3 region is CSVLQDPGELFF. CDR3 nucleotide sequence: TGCAGCGTTCTACAGGACCCCGGGGAGCTGTTTTTT.

The chain uses TRBV5-6 and TRBJ2-1, with a weak D call TRBD2 (6 bases). V lost 1 base to trimming and J lost 8 bases, with 16 bases between them. Germline V CDR1 and CDR2: SGHDT, YYEEEE. The CDR3 consists of 15 residues. CDR3 loop: CASSLPPGERDEQFF. The CDR3 DNA follows: TGTGCCAGCAGCTTGCCGCCGGGGGAGAGGGATGAGCAGTTCTTC.

This clonotype was seen a handful of times. V is TRBV11-3 and J is TRBJ2-7, with TRBD1 matching 9 bases. Germline V lookup: CDR1 SGHNT, CDR2 YENEEA. After removal of 5 bases from V and 5 bases from J, the junction contained 4 bases not matched to a gene. The CDR3 contains 13 residues. CDR3 in amino acids: CASSAGTGNEQYF. CDR3 nucleotides: TGTGCCAGCAGCGCCGGGACAGGGAACGAGCAGTACTTC.

In this sample, this clonotype turned up a few times. V is TRBV12-3 or TRBV12-4 and J is TRBJ2-7; tentatively, D is TRBD1 (6 bases). This CDR3 comprises 12 residues. V was trimmed by 6 bases and J by 0 bases, leaving 6 bases between them. CDR3 DNA: TGTGCCAGCAGGGGGGCCTCCTACGAGCAGTACGTC. It is translated as CASRGASYEQYV.

CDR3 amino acids: CASSLDAGSYNEQFF. CDR3 nucleotides: TGTGCCAGCAGCTTAGATGCCGGCTCCTACAATGAGCAGTTCTTC. The chain has TRBV11-3 and TRBJ2-1, with D uncertain. The V and J ends lost 0 bases and 0 bases respectively, with 6 bases between them. Germline V CDR1 and CDR2: SGHNT, YENEEA. The CDR3 has 15 residues.

The CDR3 sequence: CASSYSRGGALEELFF. The CDR3 DNA is TGTGCCAGCAGTTACTCGCGGGGGGGGGCGTTAGAGGAGCTGTTTTTT. V gene TRBV6-5 combines with J gene TRBJ2-2; 9 bases fit TRBD2. Germline V gives CDR1 MNHEY, CDR2 SVGAGI. V shed 0 bases, J shed 10 bases, and the junction held 9 bases outside the gene matches. This CDR3 region has 16 residues.

This clonotype has at least ten counts. CDR3 region: CASSFSYNSPLHF. In nucleotides, the CDR3 is TGTGCCAGCAGTTTCTCCTATAATTCACCCCTCCACTTT. The chain recombines TRBV27 with TRBJ1-6; D is ambiguous. The CDR3 is made up of 13 amino acids. Germline values: CDR1 MNHEY, CDR2 SMNVEV (reference sequence). The V and J ends lost 3 bases and 0 bases respectively, with 0 bases between them.

Concerning this clonotype: A much larger clone differs by one base, so this may be a read error. The chain couples TRBV7-6 to TRBJ2-1; D may be TRBD1 or TRBD2 (5 bases each). V dropped 7 bases and J dropped 6 bases, with 19 bases sitting between them. CDR3 length: 15 amino acids. CDR1 and CDR2 from the germline V gene are SGHVS and FNYEAQ. DNA for the CDR3: TGTGCCAGCAACCCTCTTCTGGGACCGATCAATGAGCAGTTCTTC. Its translation is CASNPLLGPINEQFF.

V gene TRBV13 combines with J gene TRBJ1-1; no definite D call. This CDR3 is 14 amino acids long. The V gene lost 0 bases and the J gene lost 5 bases, with 10 bases spanning the gap. The germline V gene has CDR1 PRHDT and CDR2 FYEKMQ (reference sequence). The CDR3 loop reads CASSLGRRVTEAFF. The CDR3 DNA reads TGTGCCAGCAGCTTAGGCCGTAGGGTTACTGAAGCTTTCTTT.

This clonotype was observed a few times. The V call is TRBV6-2 or TRBV6-3, the J call TRBJ1-6; D uncertain. Germline CDR1 reads MNHEY; CDR2 reads SVGEGT. V gave up 2 bases and J gave up 0 bases, with 11 bases separating them. The CDR3 sequence is 17 residues long. CDR3 protein: CASSYADYRSYNSPLHF. CDR3 nucleotides: TGTGCCAGCAGTTACGCGGACTACCGCTCCTATAATTCACCCCTCCACTTT.

Only a few counts were recorded for this clonotype. The chain joins TRBV6-5 to TRBJ2-1, with D possibly being TRBD2 (6 bases). The ends were cut back, 6 bases at V and 8 bases at J, with 17 bases in the middle. This CDR3 is 14 amino acids long. From germline, CDR1 is MNHEY and CDR2 SVGAGI. CDR3 sequence: CASRAEGPRDEQFF. As DNA, the CDR3 is TGTGCCAGCAGGGCGGAGGGGCCCCGGGATGAGCAGTTCTTC.